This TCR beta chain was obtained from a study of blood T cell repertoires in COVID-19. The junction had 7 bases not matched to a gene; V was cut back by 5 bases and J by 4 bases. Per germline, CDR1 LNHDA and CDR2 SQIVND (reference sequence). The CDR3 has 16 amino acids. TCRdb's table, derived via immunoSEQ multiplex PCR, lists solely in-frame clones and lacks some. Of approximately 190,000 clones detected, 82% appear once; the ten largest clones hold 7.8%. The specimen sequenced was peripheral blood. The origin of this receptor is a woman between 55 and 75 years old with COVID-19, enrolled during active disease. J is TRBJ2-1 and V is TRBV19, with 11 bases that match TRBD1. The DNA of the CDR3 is TGTGCCAGTAGTGGTATAAGGGACAGGGGGTACAATGAGCAGTTCTTC. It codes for CASSGIRDRGYNEQFF.